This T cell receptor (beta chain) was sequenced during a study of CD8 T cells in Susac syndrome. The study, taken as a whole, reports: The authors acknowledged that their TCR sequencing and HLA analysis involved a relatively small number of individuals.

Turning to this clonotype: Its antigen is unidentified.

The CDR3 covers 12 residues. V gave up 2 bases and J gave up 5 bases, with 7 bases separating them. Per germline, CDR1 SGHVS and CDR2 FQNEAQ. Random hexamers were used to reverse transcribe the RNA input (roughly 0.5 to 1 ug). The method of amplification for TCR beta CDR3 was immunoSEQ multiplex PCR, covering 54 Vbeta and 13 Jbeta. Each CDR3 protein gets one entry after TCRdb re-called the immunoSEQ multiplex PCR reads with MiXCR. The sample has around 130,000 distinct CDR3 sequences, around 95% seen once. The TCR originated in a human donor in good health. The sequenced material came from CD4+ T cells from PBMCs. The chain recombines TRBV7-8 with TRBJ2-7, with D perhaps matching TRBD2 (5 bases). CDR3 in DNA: TGTGCCAGCAGCTTATTCGGGAACGAGCAGTACTTC. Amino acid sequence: CASSLFGNEQYF. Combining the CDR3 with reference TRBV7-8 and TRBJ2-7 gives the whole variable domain GAGVSQSPRYKVAKRGQDVALRCDPISGHVSLFWYQQALGQGPEFLTYFQNEAQLDKSGLPSDRFFAERPEGSVSTLKIQRTQQEDSAVYLCASSLFGNEQYFGPGTRLTVT.